Listed here are 4 T cell receptor beta chains from one sample, sequenced in a study of blood T cell repertoires in COVID-19. The table came from immunoSEQ multiplex PCR; TCRdb's copy has only in-frame clones and leaves some out. Of around 80,000 clones listed, approximately 80% are singletons. The specimen was peripheral blood. These TCRs come from a human donor in a cohort sampled during active COVID-19.

This clone was picked up one time. The chain carries TRBV30 and TRBJ2-1, with 7 positions matching TRBD1. Trimming removed 2 bases from V and 4 bases from J; junction bases left unmatched: 2. Germline CDR1 GTSNPN, CDR2 SVGIG (reference sequence). The CDR3 contains 13 residues. In DNA form, the CDR3 reads TGTGCCTGGAGTCGGGACAGATACAATGAGCAGTTCTTC. This sequence encodes CAWSRDRYNEQFF.

This clone was found a few times. This chain links TRBV27 with TRBJ2-1; 7 nucleotides match TRBD1. Germline V gene data show CDR1 as MNHEY and CDR2 as SMNVEV (reference sequence). The CDR3 sequence is 17 residues long. V shed 6 bases and J 4 bases; nucleotides not matched to a gene: 15. The CDR3 sequence is CASRKPAKGQLYNEQFF. In nucleotides, the CDR3 is TGTGCCAGCAGAAAACCCGCCAAGGGACAGCTTTACAATGAGCAGTTCTTC.

V is TRBV20-1 and J is TRBJ2-5; TRBD2 matches 9 bases. Per the germline V gene, CDR1 is DFQATT and CDR2 is SNEGSKA (reference sequence). The CDR3 runs 14 residues. J was trimmed by 2 bases and V by 3 bases; bases with no gene match: 4. The CDR3 is CSASLAGRQETQYF. The CDR3 nucleotides read TGCAGTGCTAGTCTAGCGGGGAGACAAGAGACCCAGTACTTC.

The chain recombines TRBV7-9 with TRBJ2-3, with 10 bases fitting TRBD2. V lost 3 bases, J lost 3 bases, and 9 bases stayed unmatched. The germline V gene has CDR1 SEHNR and CDR2 FQNEAQ (reference sequence). The CDR3 is made up of 17 amino acids. The CDR3 reads CASSFYYSGGLTDTQYF. Here the CDR3 DNA reads TGTGCCAGCAGCTTTTATTATAGCGGGGGGTTAACAGATACGCAGTATTTT.